The rows below give T cell receptor beta chains drawn from one sample of a study of blood T cell repertoires in COVID-19. Data came from immunoSEQ multiplex PCR; TCRdb stores just in-frame clones and leaves some out. The sample gives approximately 100,000 clones, 84% of which show up once; 17% is in the top ten. Material for sequencing was peripheral blood. The source is a woman in her fifties or sixties with acute or convalescent COVID-19. The CDR3 runs from the conserved cysteine through the conserved F or W. The D gene is left open where the match is weak. Rows give clone size only sometimes, using once, few, many, or a class for an expanded clone.

J: TRBJ2-1; D: TRBD2; size: -; length: 17; V: TRBV7-8; DNA: TGTGCCAGCAGCCCTTTGACTAGCGGGGGGATCTACAATGAGCAGTTCTTC; CDR3: CASSPLTSGGIYNEQFF
J: TRBJ1-2; D: TRBD1; size: few; length: 14; V: TRBV28; DNA: TGTGCCAGCAGTCTACAGGGGGTAGGCTATGGCTACACCTTC; CDR3: CASSLQGVGYGYTF
J: TRBJ1-2; D: -; size: -; length: 15; V: TRBV28; DNA: TGTGCCAGCAGTTCAGGGGAGTCCCGTAACTATGGCTACACCTTC; CDR3: CASSSGESRNYGYTF
J: TRBJ1-1; D: -; size: -; length: 14; V: TRBV10-3; DNA: TGTGCCATCATGGCCGCGGCGGCGAACACTGAAGCTTTCTTT; CDR3: CAIMAAAANTEAFF
J: TRBJ2-3; D: TRBD2; size: -; length: 16; V: TRBV15; DNA: TGTGCCACCAGCAGAGGGCCTAGCGGGGGGGATAATACGCAGTATTTT; CDR3: CATSRGPSGGDNTQYF
J: TRBJ1-2; D: TRBD1; size: -; length: 15; V: TRBV3-1/TRBV3-2; DNA: TGTGCCAGCAGCCAAGCTTTTGACAGGGTCCACGGCTACACCTTC; CDR3: CASSQAFDRVHGYTF
J: TRBJ2-1; D: TRBD2; size: -; length: 16; V: TRBV6-2/TRBV6-3; DNA: TGTGCCAGCAGTTACTCTAGCGGGGGTTCCTACAATGAGCAGTTCTTC; CDR3: CASSYSSGGSYNEQFF
J: TRBJ1-2; D: -; size: once; length: 17; V: TRBV5-8; DNA: TGTGCCAGCAGCCCATCGTCGGTAACAGGGTTTAACTATGGCTACACCTTC; CDR3: CASSPSSVTGFNYGYTF
J: TRBJ2-2; D: -; size: -; length: 13; V: TRBV5-6; DNA: TGTGCCAGCAGCTTGGGGGGGCTCGGGGAGCTGTTTTTT; CDR3: CASSLGGLGELFF
J: TRBJ1-2; D: -; size: -; length: 14; V: TRBV15; DNA: TGTGCCACCAGCAGAGAAACAGGGACGGGTGGCTACACCTTC; CDR3: CATSRETGTGGYTF
J: TRBJ2-1; D: -; size: -; length: 14; V: TRBV9; DNA: TGTGCCAGCAGCCAGGGGAGCTCCTACAATGAGCAGTTCTTC; CDR3: CASSQGSSYNEQFF
J: TRBJ2-3; D: -; size: few; length: 15; V: TRBV5-1; DNA: TGCGCCAGCAGCTTAGGAGACCCCCTCACAGATACGCAGTATTTT; CDR3: CASSLGDPLTDTQYF
J: TRBJ2-7; D: TRBD1; size: -; length: 13; V: TRBV6-5; DNA: TGTGCCAGCAGGAGGGACAGGATCAACGAGCAGTACTTC; CDR3: CASRRDRINEQYF
J: TRBJ2-7; D: -; size: -; length: 15; V: TRBV4-1; DNA: TGCGCCAGCAGCAGCCCCGCGGGCAGGGGCTACGAGCAGTACTTC; CDR3: CASSSPAGRGYEQYF
J: TRBJ2-1; D: TRBD2; size: -; length: 17; V: TRBV10-3; DNA: TGTGCCATCAGTAGAAGGACTAGCGGGTCTTCCTACAATGAGCAGTTCTTC; CDR3: CAISRRTSGSSYNEQFF
J: TRBJ1-4; D: TRBD1; size: -; length: 17; V: TRBV6-2/TRBV6-3; DNA: TGTGCCAGCAGTTCTGCGACAGGGCGATCAACTAATGAAAAACTGTTTTTT; CDR3: CASSSATGRSTNEKLFF
J: TRBJ1-5; D: TRBD1; size: -; length: 15; V: TRBV15; DNA: TGTGCCACCAGCAGAGGCTGGGGTTCCAGGGGGGCCCAGCATTTT; CDR3: CATSRGWGSRGAQHF
J: TRBJ1-2; D: TRBD1; size: -; length: 15; V: TRBV7-8; DNA: TGTGCCAGCAGCTTAGGGACAGGGGGCGCGGATGGCTACACCTTC; CDR3: CASSLGTGGADGYTF
J: TRBJ1-1; D: TRBD1; size: few; length: 16; V: TRBV23-1; DNA: TGCGCCAGCAGTCAAAAGGGACAGGGTGGGGGCACTGAAGCTTTCTTT; CDR3: CASSQKGQGGGTEAFF
J: TRBJ1-5; D: -; size: -; length: 15; V: TRBV20-1; DNA: TGCAGTGTTAGTTCAGGGAAGTCTAACAATCAGCCCCAGCATTTT; CDR3: CSVSSGKSNNQPQHF
J: TRBJ2-3; D: TRBD1; size: -; length: 16; V: TRBV7-6; DNA: TGTGCCAGCAGCTTAGGAAGGGGGCAAAGCACAGATACGCAGTATTTT; CDR3: CASSLGRGQSTDTQYF
J: TRBJ1-6; D: TRBD1; size: -; length: 15; V: TRBV6-5; DNA: TGTGCCAGCAGCTACGGGACAGGGGTTGATTCACCCCTCCACTTT; CDR3: CASSYGTGVDSPLHF
J: TRBJ2-3; D: TRBD2; size: -; length: 15; V: TRBV29-1; DNA: TGCAGCGACCGTGGACTAGCGGGGGGCACAGATACGCAGTATTTT; CDR3: CSDRGLAGGTDTQYF
J: TRBJ1-1; D: TRBD1; size: once; length: 15; V: TRBV5-1; DNA: TGCGCCAGCAGCCTGATACAGGGGTATGTGACTGAAGCTTTCTTT; CDR3: CASSLIQGYVTEAFF